This T cell receptor beta chain appears in the sequencing data of a study of response to subunit inactivated influenza vaccine. Each CDR3 protein gets one entry after TCRdb re-called the RT-PCR reads with MiXCR. The table records some 480,000 distinct CDR3 sequences, approximately 11% of them present only once. This clonotype was counted between two and nine times. The sample here was PBMCs from blood, taken around seven weeks after vaccination. This clonotype originated in a man in his fifties or sixties who received an inactivated influenza vaccine.

DNA for the CDR3: TGCAGTGCTCGACAGGGGACGACGAGCACAGATACGCAGTATTTT. Its protein is CSARQGTTSTDTQYF. The chain combines TRBV20-1 with TRBJ2-3, with 8 bases matching TRBD1. V gave up 5 bases and J gave up 0 bases; unmatched junction bases: 7. Per the germline V gene, CDR1 is DFQATT and CDR2 is SNEGSKA (reference sequence). The CDR3 covers 15 residues.